This T cell receptor beta chain was recovered during a study of early T cells in non-severe SARS-CoV-2 infection. V lost 4 bases and J lost 1; bases outside the gene matches: 5. Germline loops: CDR1 MNHNS, CDR2 SASEGT. The CDR3 is 15 residues long. Regarding the study as a whole: VDJdb matching skewed toward anti-spike CD8 responses, missing private and CD4 specificities.

TCRdb processed the 5' RACE reads anew with MiXCR; each CDR3 protein has one entry. The table lists some 20,000 distinct CDR3 sequences, roughly 5% of them singletons. This clonotype is labeled as medium-sized. Its target is unknown. The chain carries TRBV6-1 and TRBJ2-7; 9 bases align to TRBD1. The sequence came from an adult who was a healthcare worker with PCR-confirmed SARS-CoV-2 infection or an uninfected control (not recorded which). Sequencing was performed on whole blood. CDR3 residues: CASSVSGTGSYEQYF. The CDR3 DNA sequence: TGTGCCAGCAGTGTTTCCGGGACAGGGTCCTACGAGCAGTACTTC.